These 5 T cell receptor beta chains share one sample of origin, sequenced in a study of T cells in women clearing cervical HPV infection. Profiling relied on immunoSEQ multiplex PCR, and the TCRdb table lists in-frame clones only, not all of them. This sample contains some 28,000 clones. Sequenced input: blood buffy coat. These receptors were obtained from a woman aged 18-70 years with a cervical HPV16 infection that either progressed to CIN3+ or cleared (not recorded which).

For this clone: The read ends 3 residues before the CDR3 terminus; that terminus is restored from the germline J gene. The rearrangement uses TRBV7-2 and TRBJ2-7; 7 nucleotides align to TRBD1. J lost 2 bases, V lost 2 bases, and 3 bases had no gene match. CDR1 is SGHTA, CDR2 FQGNSA, per germline. This CDR3 contains 14 residues. The DNA read from the CDR3 is TGTGCCAGCAGCTTATACAGGGGTGCCTACGAG. This translates into CASSLYRGAYE. The full CDR3 protein is CASSLYRGAYEQYF.

Comments on this clone: The read finishes 3 residues shy of the CDR3 end, and the germline J gene is used to complete it. The chain carries TRBV20-1 and TRBJ1-5; 12 bases line up with TRBD1. V was clipped by 5 bases and J by 1 base; unmatched bases: 15. Germline CDR1 is DFQATT and CDR2 is SNEGSKA (reference sequence). This CDR3 has 19 residues. The CDR3 spells CSAPEGVGQGAKSNQPQHF. The sequenced CDR3 bases are TGCAGTGCTCCGGAGGGTGTGGGACAGGGGGCGAAGAGCAATCAGCCC.

Remarks on this clone: The read is 3 residues too short to cover the CDR3 end, so that end is filled in from the germline J gene. The chain employs TRBV19 and TRBJ2-1; no firm D call. CDR1 and CDR2 (germline): LNHDA, SQIVND (reference sequence). The CDR3 length is 15 residues. Deletions cut 7 bases from V and 7 bases from J, with 20 bases between. CDR3 DNA (partial): TGTGCCAGTAACACAGTGGAAGGCCCAGGAAATGAG. It translates to CASNTVEGPGNE. The entire CDR3 sequence reads CASNTVEGPGNEQFF. The full variable domain, rest sourced from reference TRBV19 and TRBJ2-1, is DGGITQSPKYLFRKEGQNVTLSCEQNLNHDAMYWYRQDPGQGLRLIYYSQIVNDFQKGDIAEGYSVSREKKESFPLTVTSAQKNPTAFYLCASNTVEGPGNEQFFGPGTRLTVL.

On this clone: The missing CDR3 end, 3 residues past where the read stops, is filled in from the germline J gene. This CDR3 is also generated by other DNA sequences in the sample. V is TRBV19 and J is TRBJ2-2; 9 nucleotides agree with TRBD1. V shed 6 bases and J 3 bases; nucleotides not matched to a gene: 2. The germline V gene has CDR1 LNHDA and CDR2 SQIVND (reference sequence). This CDR3 spans 14 amino acids. The CDR3 here is CASRRDRDTGELFF. Partial CDR3 DNA: TGTGCCAGTAGGAGGGACAGGGACACCGGGGAG. Filled out from reference TRBV19 and TRBJ2-2, the complete variable domain reads DGGITQSPKYLFRKEGQNVTLSCEQNLNHDAMYWYRQDPGQGLRLIYYSQIVNDFQKGDIAEGYSVSREKKESFPLTVTSAQKNPTAFYLCASRRDRDTGELFFGEGSRLTVL.

CDR3 bases read: TGTGCCAGCAGTCCCCCGGGACTAGAGGCGAACACCGGGGAG. This sequence encodes CASSPPGLEANTGE. The full CDR3 protein reads CASSPPGLEANTGELFF. The rearrangement joins TRBV6-2 or TRBV6-3 to TRBJ2-2, with 8 bases lining up with TRBD2. The CDR3 extends 3 residues past the end of the read, so its final part is completed from the germline J gene. CDR1 is MNHEY and CDR2 is SVGEGT in the germline V gene. CDR3 length: 17 amino acids. With 5 bases clipped from V and 0 bases from J, the junction kept 8 bases outside the gene matches.